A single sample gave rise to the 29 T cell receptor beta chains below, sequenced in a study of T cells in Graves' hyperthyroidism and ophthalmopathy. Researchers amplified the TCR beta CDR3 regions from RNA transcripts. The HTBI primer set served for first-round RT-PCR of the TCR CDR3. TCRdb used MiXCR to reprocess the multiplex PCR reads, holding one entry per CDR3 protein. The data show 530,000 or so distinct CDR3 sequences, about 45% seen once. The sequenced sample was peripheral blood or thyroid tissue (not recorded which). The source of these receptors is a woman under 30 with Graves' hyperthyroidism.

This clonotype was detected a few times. The CDR3 loop is CSARGPAYSYEQYF. The CDR3 nucleotides are TGCAGTGCTAGGGGCCCGGCGTATTCATACGAGCAGTACTTC. The chain uses TRBV20-1 and TRBJ2-7; D remains ambiguous. Per germline, CDR1 DFQATT and CDR2 SNEGSKA (reference sequence). The V gene lost 3 bases and the J gene lost 4 bases, with 16 bases spanning the gap. The CDR3 runs to 14 residues.

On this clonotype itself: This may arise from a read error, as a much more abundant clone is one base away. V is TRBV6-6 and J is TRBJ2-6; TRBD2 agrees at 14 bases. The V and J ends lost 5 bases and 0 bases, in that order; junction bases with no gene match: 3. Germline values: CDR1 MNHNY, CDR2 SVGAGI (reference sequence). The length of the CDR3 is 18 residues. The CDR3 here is CASSKGLAGDSGANVLTF. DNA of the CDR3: TGTGCCAGCAGTAAGGGACTAGCGGGAGACTCTGGGGCCAACGTCCTGACTTTC.

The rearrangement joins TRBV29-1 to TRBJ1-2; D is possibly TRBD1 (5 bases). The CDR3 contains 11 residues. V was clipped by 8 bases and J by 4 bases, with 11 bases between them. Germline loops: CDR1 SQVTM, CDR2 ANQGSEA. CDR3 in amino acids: CSFGGVYGYTF. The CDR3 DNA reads TGCAGCTTCGGGGGGGTCTATGGCTACACCTTC.

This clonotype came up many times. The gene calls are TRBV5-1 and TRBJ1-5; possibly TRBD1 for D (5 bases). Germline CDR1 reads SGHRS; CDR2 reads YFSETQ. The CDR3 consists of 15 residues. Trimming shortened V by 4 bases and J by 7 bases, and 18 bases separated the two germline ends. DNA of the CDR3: TGCGCCAGCAGCCTGGGACCCTCCAACGGACAGCCCCAGCATTTT. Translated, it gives CASSLGPSNGQPQHF.

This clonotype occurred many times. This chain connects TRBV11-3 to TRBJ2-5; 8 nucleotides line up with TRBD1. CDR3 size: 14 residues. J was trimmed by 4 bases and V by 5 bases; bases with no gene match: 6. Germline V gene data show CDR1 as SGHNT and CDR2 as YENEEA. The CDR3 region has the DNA TGTGCCAGCAGCCCAGGAGACAGGGGAGAGACCCAGTACTTC. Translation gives CASSPGDRGETQYF.

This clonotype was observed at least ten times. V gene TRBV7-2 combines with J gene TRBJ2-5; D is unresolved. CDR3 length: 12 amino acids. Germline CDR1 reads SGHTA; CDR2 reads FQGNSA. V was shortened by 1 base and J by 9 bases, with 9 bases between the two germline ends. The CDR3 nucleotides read TGTGCCAGCAGCTTAGGCTGGACGGCCCAGTACTTC. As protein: CASSLGWTAQYF. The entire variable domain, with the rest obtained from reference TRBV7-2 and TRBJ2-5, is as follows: GAGVSQSPSNKVTEKGKDVELRCDPISGHTALYWYRQSLGQGLEFLIYFQGNSAPDKSGLPSDRFSAERTGGSVSTLTIQRTQQEDSAVYLCASSLGWTAQYFGPGTRLLVL.

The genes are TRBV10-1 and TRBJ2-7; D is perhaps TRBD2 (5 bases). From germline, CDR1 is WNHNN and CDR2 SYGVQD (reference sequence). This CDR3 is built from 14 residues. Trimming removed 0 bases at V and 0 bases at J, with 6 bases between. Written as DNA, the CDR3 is TGCGCCAGCAGTGAGTCTACTAGCTCCTACGAGCAGTACTTC. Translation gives CASSESTSSYEQYF.

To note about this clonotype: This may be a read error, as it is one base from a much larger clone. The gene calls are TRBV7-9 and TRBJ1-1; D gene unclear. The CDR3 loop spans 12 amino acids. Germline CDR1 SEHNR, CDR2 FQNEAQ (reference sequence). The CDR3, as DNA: TGTGCCAGCAGCTTCGGGAGCACTAAAGCTTTCTTT. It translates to CASSFGSTKAFF.

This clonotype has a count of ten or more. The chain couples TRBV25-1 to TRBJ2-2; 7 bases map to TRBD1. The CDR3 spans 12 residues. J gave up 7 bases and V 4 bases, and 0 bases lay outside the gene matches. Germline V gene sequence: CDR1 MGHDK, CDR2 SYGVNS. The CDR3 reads CASSGDSGELFF. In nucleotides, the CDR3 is TGTGCCAGCAGTGGGGACAGCGGGGAGCTGTTTTTT.

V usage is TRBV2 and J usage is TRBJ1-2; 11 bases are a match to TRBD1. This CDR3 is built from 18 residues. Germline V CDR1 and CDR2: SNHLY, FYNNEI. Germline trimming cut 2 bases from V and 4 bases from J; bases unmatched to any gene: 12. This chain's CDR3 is CASSEIWGQGDALYGYTF. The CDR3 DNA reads TGTGCCAGCAGTGAAATCTGGGGACAGGGGGACGCTCTCTATGGCTACACCTTC.

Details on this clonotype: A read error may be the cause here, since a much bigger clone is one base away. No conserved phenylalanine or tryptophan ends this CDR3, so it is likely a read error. CDR3 region: CASSPPRLGLLETQYL. CDR3 nucleotides: TGTGCCAGCAGCCCCCCCCGTTTAGGGTTATTAGAGACCCAGTACCTC. This chain joins TRBV11-2 and TRBJ2-5; D is undetermined. V dropped 5 bases and J dropped 4 bases, with 20 bases sitting between them. Germline CDR1 and CDR2: SGHAT and FQNNGV. This CDR3 has 16 residues.

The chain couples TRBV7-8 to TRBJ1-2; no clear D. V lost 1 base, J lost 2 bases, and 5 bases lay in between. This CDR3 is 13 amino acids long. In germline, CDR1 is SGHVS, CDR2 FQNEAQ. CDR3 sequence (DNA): TGTGCCAGCAGCTTAGGGATGAACTATGGCTACACCTTC. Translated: CASSLGMNYGYTF.

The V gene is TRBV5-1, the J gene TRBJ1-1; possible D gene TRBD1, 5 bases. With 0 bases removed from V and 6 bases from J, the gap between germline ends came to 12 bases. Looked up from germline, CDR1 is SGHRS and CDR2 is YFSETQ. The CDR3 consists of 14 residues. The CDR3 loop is CASSLVRQGSEAFF. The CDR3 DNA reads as TGCGCCAGCAGCTTGGTGCGGCAGGGCTCTGAAGCTTTCTTT. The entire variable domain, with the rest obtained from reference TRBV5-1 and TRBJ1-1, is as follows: KAGVTQTPRYLIKTRGQQVTLSCSPISGHRSVSWYQQTPGQGLQFLFEYFSETQRNKGNFPGRFSGRQFSNSRSEMNVSTLELGDSALYLCASSLVRQGSEAFFGQGTRLTVV.

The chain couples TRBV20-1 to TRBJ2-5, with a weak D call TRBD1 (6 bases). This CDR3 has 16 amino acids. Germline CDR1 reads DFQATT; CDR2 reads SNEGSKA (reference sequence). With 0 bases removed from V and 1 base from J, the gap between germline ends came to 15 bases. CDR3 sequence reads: CSARDGQGMPQETQYF. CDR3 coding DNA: TGCAGTGCTAGAGATGGTCAGGGGATGCCCCAAGAGACCCAGTACTTC.

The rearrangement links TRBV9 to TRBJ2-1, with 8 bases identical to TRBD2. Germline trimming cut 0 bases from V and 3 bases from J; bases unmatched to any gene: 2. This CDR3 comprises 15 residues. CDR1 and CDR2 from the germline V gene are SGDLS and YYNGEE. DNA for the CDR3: TGTGCCAGCAGCGTAGGCGGGACTAGCTACAATGAGCAGTTCTTC. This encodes CASSVGGTSYNEQFF.

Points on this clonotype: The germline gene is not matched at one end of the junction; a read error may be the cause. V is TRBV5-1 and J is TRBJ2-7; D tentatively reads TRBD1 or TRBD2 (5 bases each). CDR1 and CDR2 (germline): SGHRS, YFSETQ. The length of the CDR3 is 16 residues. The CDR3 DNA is TGCGCCAGCAGCATCCCTAGGGACGGATCCACCGGGGAGCTGTACTTC. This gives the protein CASSIPRDGSTGELYF.

The CDR3 spells CASHDSNTEAFF. The CDR3 coding sequence is TGTGCCAGCCACGACAGTAACACTGAAGCTTTCTTT. The chain uses TRBV7-9 and TRBJ1-1; D possibly corresponds to TRBD1 (5 bases). With 8 bases removed from V and 2 bases from J, the gap between germline ends came to 9 bases. Germline V gene sequence: CDR1 SEHNR, CDR2 FQNEAQ (reference sequence). This CDR3 is built from 12 residues.

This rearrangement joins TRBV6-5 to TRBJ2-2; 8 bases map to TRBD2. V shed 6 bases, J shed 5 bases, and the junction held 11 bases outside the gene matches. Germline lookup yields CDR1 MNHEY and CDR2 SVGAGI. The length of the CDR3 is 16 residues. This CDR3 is CASRAYPASGTGELFF. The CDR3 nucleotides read TGTGCCAGCAGAGCATACCCCGCTAGCGGGACCGGGGAGCTGTTTTTT.

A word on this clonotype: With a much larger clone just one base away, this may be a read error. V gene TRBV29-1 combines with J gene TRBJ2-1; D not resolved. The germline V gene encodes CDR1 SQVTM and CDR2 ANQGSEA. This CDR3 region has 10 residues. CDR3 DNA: TGCAGCGTTGAGTCGAATGAGCAGCTCTTC. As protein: CSVESNEQLF.

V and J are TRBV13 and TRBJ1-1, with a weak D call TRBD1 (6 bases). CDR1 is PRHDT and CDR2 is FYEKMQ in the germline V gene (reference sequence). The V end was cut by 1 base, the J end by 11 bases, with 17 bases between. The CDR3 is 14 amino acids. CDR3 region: CASSLARDPGVAFF. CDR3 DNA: TGTGCCAGCAGCTTAGCGCGGGATCCAGGGGTCGCTTTCTTT.

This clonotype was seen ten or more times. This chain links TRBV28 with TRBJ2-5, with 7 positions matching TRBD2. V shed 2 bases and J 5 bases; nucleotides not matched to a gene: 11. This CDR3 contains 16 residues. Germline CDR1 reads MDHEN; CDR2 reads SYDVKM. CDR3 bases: TGTGCCAGCAGTTTACCTCTGACTAGCAGCGCCGAGACCCAGTACTTC. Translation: CASSLPLTSSAETQYF.

CDR3 in amino acids: CSVEAGGNQPQHF. As DNA, the CDR3 is TGCAGCGTTGAAGCAGGGGGCAATCAGCCCCAGCATTTT. V and J are TRBV29-1 and TRBJ1-5; the D gene is possibly TRBD1 (6 bases). Germline V gene lookup returns CDR1 SQVTM and CDR2 ANQGSEA. Trimming took 1 base from V and 2 from J, leaving 6 bases between them. The CDR3 contains 13 residues.

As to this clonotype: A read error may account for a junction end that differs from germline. CDR3 region: CASSEVGRQGSYEKPFF. CDR3 DNA sequence: TGTGCCAGCAGTGAAGTGGGGCGACAGGGGAGTTACGAAAAACCGTTTTTT. This rearrangement joins TRBV2 to TRBJ1-4, with 8 bases lining up with TRBD1. The CDR3 has 17 amino acids. Per the germline V gene, CDR1 is SNHLY and CDR2 is FYNNEI.

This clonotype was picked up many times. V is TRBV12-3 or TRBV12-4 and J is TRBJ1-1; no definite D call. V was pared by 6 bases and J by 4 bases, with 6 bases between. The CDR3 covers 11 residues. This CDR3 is CASSLGTEAFF. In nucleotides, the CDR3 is TGTGCCAGCAGCTTGGGCACTGAAGCTTTCTTT.

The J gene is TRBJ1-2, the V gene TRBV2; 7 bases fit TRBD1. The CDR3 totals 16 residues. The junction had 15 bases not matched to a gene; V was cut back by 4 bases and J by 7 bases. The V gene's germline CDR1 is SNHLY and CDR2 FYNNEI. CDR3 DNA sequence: TGTGCCAGCAGTGTGGCAGGGGGTGCGAATGGTGGTGGCTACACCTTC. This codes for CASSVAGGANGGGYTF.

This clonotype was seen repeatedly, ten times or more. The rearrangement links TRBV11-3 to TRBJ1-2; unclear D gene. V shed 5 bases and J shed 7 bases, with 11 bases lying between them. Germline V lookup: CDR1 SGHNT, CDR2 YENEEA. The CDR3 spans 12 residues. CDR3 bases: TGTGCCAGCAGCCGTCGGGATAGTGGCTACACCTTC. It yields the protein CASSRRDSGYTF.

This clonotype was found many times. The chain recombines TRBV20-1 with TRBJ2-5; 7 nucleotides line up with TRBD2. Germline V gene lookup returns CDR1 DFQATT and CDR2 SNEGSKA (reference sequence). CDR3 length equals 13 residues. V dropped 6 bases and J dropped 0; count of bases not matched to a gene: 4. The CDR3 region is CSAHGGYQETQYF. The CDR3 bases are TGCAGTGCCCACGGGGGGTACCAAGAGACCCAGTACTTC.

CDR3 region: CASRPLIGTGYEQYF. The DNA of the CDR3 is TGTGCCAGCAGACCCCTCATCGGGACGGGTTACGAGCAGTACTTC. The chain links TRBV2 to TRBJ2-7, with D perhaps TRBD1 or TRBD2 (5 bases each). This CDR3 spans 15 amino acids. From germline, CDR1 is SNHLY and CDR2 FYNNEI. The germline V and J ends were trimmed by 6 bases and 4 bases, with 19 bases remaining between them.

CDR3 sequence reads: CSAPRPSGSTDTQYF. CDR3 nucleotide sequence: TGCAGTGCCCCGAGACCTAGCGGTAGCACAGATACGCAGTATTTT. The V gene is TRBV20-1, the J gene TRBJ2-3; 7 positions agree with TRBD2. The V gene's germline CDR1 is DFQATT and CDR2 SNEGSKA (reference sequence). The V gene end was trimmed by 6 bases and the J gene end by 0 bases; junction bases not matched to a gene: 9. This CDR3 comprises 15 residues.